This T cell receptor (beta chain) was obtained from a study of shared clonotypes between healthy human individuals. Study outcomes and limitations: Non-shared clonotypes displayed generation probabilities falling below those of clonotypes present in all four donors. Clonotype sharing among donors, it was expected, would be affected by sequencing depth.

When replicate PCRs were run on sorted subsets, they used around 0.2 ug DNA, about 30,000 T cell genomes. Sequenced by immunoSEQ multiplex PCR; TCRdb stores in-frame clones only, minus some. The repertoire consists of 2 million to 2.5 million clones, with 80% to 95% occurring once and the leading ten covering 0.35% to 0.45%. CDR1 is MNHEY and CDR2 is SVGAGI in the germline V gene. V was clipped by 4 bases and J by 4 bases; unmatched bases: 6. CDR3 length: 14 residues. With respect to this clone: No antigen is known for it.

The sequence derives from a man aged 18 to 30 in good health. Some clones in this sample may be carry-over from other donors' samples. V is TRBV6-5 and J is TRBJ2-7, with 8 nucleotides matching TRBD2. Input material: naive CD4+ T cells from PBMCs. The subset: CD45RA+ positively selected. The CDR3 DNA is TGTGCCAGCAGTTCTCCGGGACTAGTGTACGAGCAGTACTTC. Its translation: CASSSPGLVYEQYF.